This T cell receptor beta chain was captured in a study of CD8 T cells in Susac syndrome. Random hexamers were used to reverse transcribe roughly 0.45 to 1 ug of RNA. Amplification of TCR beta CDR3 across 54 Vbeta and 13 Jbeta was performed with immunoSEQ multiplex PCR. TCRdb reanalysed the immunoSEQ multiplex PCR reads using MiXCR and keeps one entry per CDR3 protein. This sample has roughly 200,000 distinct CDR3 sequences, with 85% to 95% found just once. Study-level findings and limits: The study's TCR sequencing and HLA analysis covered a relatively small number of individuals, and the study acknowledged this.

With regard to this clonotype: Its antigen is undetermined.

The CDR3 runs 15 residues. CDR1 and CDR2 from the germline V gene are MNHEY and SMNVEV (reference sequence). V was pared by 7 bases and J by 6 bases, with 12 bases of the junction left unmatched. CD8+ and CD4+ blood T cells underwent TCR beta sequencing. TEMRA cells were FACS-enriched, while CD8+ and CD4+ T cells were negatively isolated. The rearrangement links TRBV27 to TRBJ2-1; 7 bases are a match to TRBD1. This receptor was identified in a human donor in good health. The specimen sequenced was CD4+ T cells from PBMCs. The CDR3 sequence is CASTLTGTAINEQFF. CDR3 nucleotides: TGTGCCAGCACCCTAACCGGGACAGCGATCAATGAGCAGTTCTTC.